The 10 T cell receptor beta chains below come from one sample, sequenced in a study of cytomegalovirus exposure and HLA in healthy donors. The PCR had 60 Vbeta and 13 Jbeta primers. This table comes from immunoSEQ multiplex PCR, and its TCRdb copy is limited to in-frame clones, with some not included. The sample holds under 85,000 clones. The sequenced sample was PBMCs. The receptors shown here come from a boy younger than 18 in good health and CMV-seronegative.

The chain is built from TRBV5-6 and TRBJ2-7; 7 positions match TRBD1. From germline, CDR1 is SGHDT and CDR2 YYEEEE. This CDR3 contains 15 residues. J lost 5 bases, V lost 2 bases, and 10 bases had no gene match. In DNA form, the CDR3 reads TGTGCCAGCAGCTTCCCAAACAGGGGAACCCACGAGCAGTACTTC. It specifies CASSFPNRGTHEQYF.

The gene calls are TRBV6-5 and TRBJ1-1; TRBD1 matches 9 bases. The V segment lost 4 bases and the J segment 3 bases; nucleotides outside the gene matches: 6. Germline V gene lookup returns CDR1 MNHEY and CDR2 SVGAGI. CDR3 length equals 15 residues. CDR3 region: CASSWRQGVHTEAFF. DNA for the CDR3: TGTGCCAGCAGTTGGCGACAGGGGGTTCACACTGAAGCTTTCTTT.

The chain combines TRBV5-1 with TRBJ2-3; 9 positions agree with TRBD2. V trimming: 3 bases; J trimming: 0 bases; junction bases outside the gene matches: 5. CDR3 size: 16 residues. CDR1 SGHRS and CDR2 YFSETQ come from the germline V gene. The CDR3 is CASSSIAGASTDTQYF. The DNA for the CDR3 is TGCGCCAGCAGCTCCATAGCGGGGGCGAGCACAGATACGCAGTATTTT. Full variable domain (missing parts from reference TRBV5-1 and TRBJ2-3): KAGVTQTPRYLIKTRGQQVTLSCSPISGHRSVSWYQQTPGQGLQFLFEYFSETQRNKGNFPGRFSGRQFSNSRSEMNVSTLELGDSALYLCASSSIAGASTDTQYFGPGTRLTVL.

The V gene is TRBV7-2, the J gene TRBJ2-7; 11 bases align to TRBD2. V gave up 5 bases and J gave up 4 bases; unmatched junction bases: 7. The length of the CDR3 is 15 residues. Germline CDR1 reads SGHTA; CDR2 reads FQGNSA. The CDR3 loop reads CASSVTSGSGYEQYF. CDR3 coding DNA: TGTGCCAGCAGCGTTACTAGCGGGAGCGGTTACGAGCAGTACTTC.

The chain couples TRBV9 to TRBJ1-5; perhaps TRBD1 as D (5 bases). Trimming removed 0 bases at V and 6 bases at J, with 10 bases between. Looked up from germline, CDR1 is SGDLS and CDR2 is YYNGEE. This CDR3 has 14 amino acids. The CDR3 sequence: CASSVESTVQPQHF. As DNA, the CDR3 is TGTGCCAGCAGCGTAGAATCGACAGTTCAGCCCCAGCATTTT.

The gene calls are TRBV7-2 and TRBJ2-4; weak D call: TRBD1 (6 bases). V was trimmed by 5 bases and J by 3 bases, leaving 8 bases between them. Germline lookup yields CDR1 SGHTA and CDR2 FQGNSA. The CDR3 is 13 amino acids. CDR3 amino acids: CASSRQDKNIQYF. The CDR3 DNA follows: TGTGCCAGCAGCCGACAGGACAAAAACATTCAGTACTTC.

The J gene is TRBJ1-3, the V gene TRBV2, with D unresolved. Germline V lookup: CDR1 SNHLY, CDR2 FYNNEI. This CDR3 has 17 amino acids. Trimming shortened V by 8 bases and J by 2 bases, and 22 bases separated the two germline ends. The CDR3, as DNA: TGTGCCAGCGGTTGGTCGACCGAGGGAGGGACTGGAAACACCATATATTTT. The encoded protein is CASGWSTEGGTGNTIYF.

In DNA, the CDR3 is TGTGCCATCGCCGGGACTGGCAAAGAGACCCAGTACTTC. This translates into CAIAGTGKETQYF. The chain links TRBV10-3 to TRBJ2-5; possible D gene TRBD2, 6 bases. The CDR3 consists of 13 residues. The germline V and J ends were trimmed by 8 bases and 3 bases, with 13 bases remaining between them. Germline assignment: CDR1 ENHRY and CDR2 SYGVKD.

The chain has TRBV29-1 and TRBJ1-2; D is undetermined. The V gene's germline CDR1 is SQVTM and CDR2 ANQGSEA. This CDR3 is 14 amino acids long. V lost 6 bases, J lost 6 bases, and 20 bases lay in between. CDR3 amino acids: CSVRRTQTRDGYTF. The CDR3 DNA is TGCAGCGTACGAAGGACCCAAACTAGGGATGGCTACACCTTC.

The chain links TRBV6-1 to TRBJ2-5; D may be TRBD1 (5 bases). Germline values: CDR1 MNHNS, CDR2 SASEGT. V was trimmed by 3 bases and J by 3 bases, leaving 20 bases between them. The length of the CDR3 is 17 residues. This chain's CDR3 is CASSDSPGRTKEETQYF. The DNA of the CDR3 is TGTGCCAGCAGTGATAGTCCAGGGCGTACAAAGGAAGAGACCCAGTACTTC.